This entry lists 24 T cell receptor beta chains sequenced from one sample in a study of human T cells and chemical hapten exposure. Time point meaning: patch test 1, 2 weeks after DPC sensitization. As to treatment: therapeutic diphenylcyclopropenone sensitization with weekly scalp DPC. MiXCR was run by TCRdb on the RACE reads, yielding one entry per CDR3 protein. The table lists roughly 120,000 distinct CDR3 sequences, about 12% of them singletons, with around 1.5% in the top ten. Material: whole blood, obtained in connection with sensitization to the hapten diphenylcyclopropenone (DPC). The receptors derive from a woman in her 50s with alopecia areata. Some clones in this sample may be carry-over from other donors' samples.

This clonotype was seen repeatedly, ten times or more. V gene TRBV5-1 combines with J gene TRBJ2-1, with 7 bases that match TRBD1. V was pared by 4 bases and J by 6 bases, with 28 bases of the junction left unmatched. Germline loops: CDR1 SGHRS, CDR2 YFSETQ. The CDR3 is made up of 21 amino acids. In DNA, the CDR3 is TGCGCCAGCAGCACGGGACCTTCCCTACGGGACCTTAGACAGGGTGGCAATGAGCAGTTCTTC. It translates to CASSTGPSLRDLRQGGNEQFF.

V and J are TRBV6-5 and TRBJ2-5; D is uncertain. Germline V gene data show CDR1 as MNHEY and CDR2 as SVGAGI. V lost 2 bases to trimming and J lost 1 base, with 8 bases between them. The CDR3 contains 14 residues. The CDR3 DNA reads TGTGCCAGCAGTTACGCACAGCGCCAAGAGACCCAGTACTTC. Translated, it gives CASSYAQRQETQYF.

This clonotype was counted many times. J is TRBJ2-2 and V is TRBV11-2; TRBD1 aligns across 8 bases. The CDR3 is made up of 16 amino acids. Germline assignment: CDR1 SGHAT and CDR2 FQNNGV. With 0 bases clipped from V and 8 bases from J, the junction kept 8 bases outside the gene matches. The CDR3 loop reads CASSLEPQGAGGELFF. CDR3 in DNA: TGTGCCAGCAGCTTAGAGCCCCAGGGGGCCGGTGGGGAGCTGTTTTTT.

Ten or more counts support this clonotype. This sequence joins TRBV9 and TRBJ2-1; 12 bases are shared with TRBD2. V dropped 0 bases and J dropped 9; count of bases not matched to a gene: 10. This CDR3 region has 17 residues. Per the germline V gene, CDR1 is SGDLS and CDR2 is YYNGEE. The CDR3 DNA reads TGTGCCAGCAGCGTAGAAGCGACTAGCGGGAGTTCAAGTGAGCAGTTCTTC. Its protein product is CASSVEATSGSSSEQFF.

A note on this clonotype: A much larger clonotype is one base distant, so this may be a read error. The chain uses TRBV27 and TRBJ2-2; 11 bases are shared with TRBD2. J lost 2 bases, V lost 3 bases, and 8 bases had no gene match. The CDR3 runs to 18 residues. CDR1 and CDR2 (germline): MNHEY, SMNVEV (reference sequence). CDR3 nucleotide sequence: TGTGCCAGCAGTTTTATTTTGGGGACTAGCGGTAACACCGGGGAGCTGTTTTTT. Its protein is CASSFILGTSGNTGELFF.

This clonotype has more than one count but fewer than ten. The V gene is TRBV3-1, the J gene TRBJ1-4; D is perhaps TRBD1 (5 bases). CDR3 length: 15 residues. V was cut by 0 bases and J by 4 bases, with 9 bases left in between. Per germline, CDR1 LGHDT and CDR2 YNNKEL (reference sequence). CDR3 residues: CASSQDGTINEKLFF. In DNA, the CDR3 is TGTGCCAGCAGCCAAGACGGGACCATTAATGAAAAACTGTTTTTT.

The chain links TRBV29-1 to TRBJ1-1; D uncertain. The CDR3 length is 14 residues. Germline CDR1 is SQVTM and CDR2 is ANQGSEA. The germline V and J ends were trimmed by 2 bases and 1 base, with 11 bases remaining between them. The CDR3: CSVERRAGNTEAFF. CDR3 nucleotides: TGCAGCGTTGAAAGACGGGCAGGGAACACTGAAGCTTTCTTT.

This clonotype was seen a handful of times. CDR3 in amino acids: CASSAVTANTGELFF. The DNA of the CDR3 is TGTGCCAGCAGCGCGGTTACCGCGAACACCGGGGAGCTGTTTTTT. The V gene is TRBV5-5, the J gene TRBJ2-2; D remains unclear. V shed 4 bases and J shed 0 bases, with 10 bases lying between them. CDR1 SGHKS and CDR2 YYEKEE come from the germline V gene (reference sequence). The CDR3 runs to 15 residues.

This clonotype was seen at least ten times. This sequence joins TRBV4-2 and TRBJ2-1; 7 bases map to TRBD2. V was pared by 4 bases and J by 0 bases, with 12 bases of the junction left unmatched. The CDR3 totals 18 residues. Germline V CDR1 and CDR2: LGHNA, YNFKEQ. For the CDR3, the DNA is TGTGCCAGCAGCCGACTACCGGGACTACGAAGCTCCTACAATGAGCAGTTCTTC. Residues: CASSRLPGLRSSYNEQFF.

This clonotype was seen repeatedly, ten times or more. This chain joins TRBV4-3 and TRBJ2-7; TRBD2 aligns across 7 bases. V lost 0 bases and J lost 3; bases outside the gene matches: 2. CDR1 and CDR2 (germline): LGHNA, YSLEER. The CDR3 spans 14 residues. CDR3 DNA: TGCGCCAGCAGCCAAGACCCGGGAGGCTACGAGCAGTACTTC. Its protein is CASSQDPGGYEQYF.

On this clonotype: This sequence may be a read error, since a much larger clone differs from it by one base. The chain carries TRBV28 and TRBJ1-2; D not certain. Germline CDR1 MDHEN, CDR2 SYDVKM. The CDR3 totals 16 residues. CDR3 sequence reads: CASSLRRRATFYDYTF. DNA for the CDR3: TGTGCCAGCAGTTTACGGCGGCGAGCAACTTTCTATGACTACACCTTC.

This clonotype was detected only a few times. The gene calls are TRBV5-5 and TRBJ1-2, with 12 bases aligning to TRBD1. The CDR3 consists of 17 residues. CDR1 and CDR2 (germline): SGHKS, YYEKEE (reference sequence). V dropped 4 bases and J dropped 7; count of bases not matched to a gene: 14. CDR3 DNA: TGTGCCAGCAGCCATCGGACCGGGACAGGGGGCGCGAGTGGCTACACCTTC. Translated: CASSHRTGTGGASGYTF.

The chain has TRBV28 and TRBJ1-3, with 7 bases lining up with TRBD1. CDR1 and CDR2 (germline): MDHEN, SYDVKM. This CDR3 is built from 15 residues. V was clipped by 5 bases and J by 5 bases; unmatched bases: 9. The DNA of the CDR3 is TGTGCCAGCAGTAACACAGGGGTACGGAGAAACACCATATATTTT. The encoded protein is CASSNTGVRRNTIYF.

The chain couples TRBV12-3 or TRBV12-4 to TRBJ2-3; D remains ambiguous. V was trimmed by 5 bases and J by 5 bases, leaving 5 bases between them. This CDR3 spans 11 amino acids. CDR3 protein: CASSRLDTQYF. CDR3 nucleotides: TGTGCCAGCAGTCGACTAGATACGCAGTATTTT.

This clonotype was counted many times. The CDR3, as DNA: TGTGCCAGCAGTTTCCAGAATCAAGAGACCCAGTACTTC. It encodes CASSFQNQETQYF. The chain is built from TRBV6-2 or TRBV6-3 and TRBJ2-5; no definite D call. The length of the CDR3 is 13 residues. Germline V gene lookup returns CDR1 MNHEY and CDR2 SVGEGT. Trimming removed 4 bases from V and 2 bases from J, with 8 bases in between.

CDR3 protein: CASSLSRLQETQYF. As DNA, the CDR3 is TGCGCCAGCAGCTTGAGTAGGCTACAAGAGACCCAGTACTTC. This chain links TRBV5-1 with TRBJ2-5; unclear D gene. CDR1 is SGHRS and CDR2 is YFSETQ in the germline V gene. The V and J ends lost 1 base and 2 bases respectively, with 9 bases between them. The CDR3 is made up of 14 amino acids.

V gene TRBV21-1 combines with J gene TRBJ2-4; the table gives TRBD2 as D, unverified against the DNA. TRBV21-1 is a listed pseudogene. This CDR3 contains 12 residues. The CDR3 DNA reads TGTGCCAGCCGGGCCCTAAGGAACATTCAGTACTTC. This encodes CASRALRNIQYF.

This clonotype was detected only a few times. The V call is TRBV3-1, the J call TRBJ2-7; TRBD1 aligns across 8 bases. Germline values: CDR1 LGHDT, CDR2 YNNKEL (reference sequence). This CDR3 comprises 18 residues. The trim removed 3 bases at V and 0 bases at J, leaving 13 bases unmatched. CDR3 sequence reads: CASSHLGQARRGSYEQYF. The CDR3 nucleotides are TGTGCCAGCAGCCACTTGGGACAGGCAAGGAGGGGCTCCTACGAGCAGTACTTC.

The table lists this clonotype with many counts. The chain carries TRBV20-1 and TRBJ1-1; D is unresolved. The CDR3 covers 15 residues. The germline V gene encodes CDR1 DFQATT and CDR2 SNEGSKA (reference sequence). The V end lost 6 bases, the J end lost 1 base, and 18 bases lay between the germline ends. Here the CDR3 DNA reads TGCAGTGCCCCTTACTCGTCTCGACGGAACACTGAAGCTTTCTTT. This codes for CSAPYSSRRNTEAFF.

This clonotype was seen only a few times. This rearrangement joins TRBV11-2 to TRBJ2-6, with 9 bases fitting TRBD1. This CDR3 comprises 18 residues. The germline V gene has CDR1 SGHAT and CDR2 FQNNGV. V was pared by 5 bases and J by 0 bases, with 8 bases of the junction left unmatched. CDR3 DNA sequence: TGTGCCAGCAGCCCCGGGACAGGGACATTCTCTGGGGCCAACGTCCTGACTTTC. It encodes CASSPGTGTFSGANVLTF.

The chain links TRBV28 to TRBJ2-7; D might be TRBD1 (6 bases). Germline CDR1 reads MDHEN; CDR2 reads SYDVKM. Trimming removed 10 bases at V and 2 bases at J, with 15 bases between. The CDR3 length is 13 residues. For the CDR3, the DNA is TGTGCCACCCTACAGGGCCAACCCTACGAGCAGTACTTC. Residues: CATLQGQPYEQYF.

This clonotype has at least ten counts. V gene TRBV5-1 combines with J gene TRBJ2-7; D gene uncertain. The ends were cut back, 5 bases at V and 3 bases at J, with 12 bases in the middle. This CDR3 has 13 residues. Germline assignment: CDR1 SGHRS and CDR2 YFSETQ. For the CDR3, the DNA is TGCGCCAGCAGTTCCGGACCCGGCTACGAGCAGTACTTC. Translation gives CASSSGPGYEQYF.

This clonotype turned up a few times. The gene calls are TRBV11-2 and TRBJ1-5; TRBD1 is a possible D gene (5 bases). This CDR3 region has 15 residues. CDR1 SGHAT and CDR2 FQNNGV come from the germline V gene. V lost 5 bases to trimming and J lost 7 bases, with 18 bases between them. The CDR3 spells CASSADRHVQQPQHF. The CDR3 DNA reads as TGTGCCAGCAGCGCCGACAGACACGTCCAGCAGCCCCAGCATTTT.

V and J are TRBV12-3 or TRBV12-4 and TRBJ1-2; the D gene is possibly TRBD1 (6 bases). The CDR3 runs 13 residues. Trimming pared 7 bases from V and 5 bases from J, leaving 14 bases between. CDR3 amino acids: CASNPQGTYGYTF. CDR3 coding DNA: TGTGCCAGCAACCCCCAGGGGACTTATGGCTACACCTTC.